The entry below gives a single TCR beta chain sequence along with its context. The sample originates from a study of blood T cell repertoires in COVID-19. Study-wide context: The study drew acute and convalescent COVID-19 samples from the United States, Italy and Spain.

Sequencing used immunoSEQ multiplex PCR; TCRdb keeps in-frame clones, though not all of them. The sample has 360,000 or so clones, almost 90% seen once. Trimming pared 4 bases from V and 7 bases from J, leaving 21 bases between. CDR3 size: 17 residues. The germline V gene has CDR1 SGHTS and CDR2 YDEGEE. The TCR sequence derives from a woman between 25 and 40 years old who had been exposed to COVID-19. The gene calls are TRBV5-8 and TRBJ1-6, with a tentative D call TRBD1 (5 bases). Sequenced material: PBMCs or T cells enriched from blood (not recorded which). CDR3 residues: CASSLQVGQGQNSPLHF. In DNA, the CDR3 is TGTGCCAGCAGCCTGCAGGTGGGGCAAGGGCAAAATTCACCCCTCCACTTT.